This T cell receptor beta chain was documented in a study of chemoradiotherapy in HPV16-positive cancers. A note on this clone: Antigen unknown.

Sequencing was performed with immunoSEQ multiplex PCR; in TCRdb, only in-frame clones are kept and a portion is missing. The table shows about 36,000 clones, with over 80% occurring only once. Broader study findings: The functional HPV-specific definition rests on just a couple of HPV16-positive patients. Candidate HPV-specific clones and E7-related TCR motifs grew in tumor during treatment. In HPV16-positive patients, HPV-responsive T-cell expansion tracked better recurrence-free survival.

This clonotype originated in a human donor with HPV-associated anogenital cancer. This specimen was blood, taken from a patient who underwent chemoradiotherapy.

This CDR3 is CASSGGLNTGELFF. The CDR3 coding sequence is TGTGCCAGCAGCGGGGGACTGAACACCGGGGAGCTGTTTTTT. The chain links TRBV11-3 to TRBJ2-2, with D perhaps TRBD2 (6 bases). There are 14 residues in the CDR3. V shed 5 bases and J shed 1 base, with 8 bases lying between them. Germline CDR1 and CDR2: SGHNT and YENEEA.